This TCR beta chain was sequenced for a study of T cell responses to AZD1222 COVID-19 vaccine. General study findings and limits: The donor group comprised mostly white British people and more females; the analysis possibly underestimated clonal diversity. Of the AZD1222 recipients, only five to seven were seropositive at baseline. No day 14 peak samples; only post-peak repertoires were characterized.

Sequenced by immunoSEQ multiplex PCR; TCRdb stores in-frame clones only, minus some. The sample includes more than 75,000 clones, about nine tenths seen only once; the top ten take under 10%. As regards this clone: Its antigen remains unidentified.

The germline CDR1 and CDR2 sequences are SGDLS and YYNGEE. Trimming removed 6 bases from V and 4 bases from J, with 10 bases in between. This CDR3 has 13 residues. This clonotype was sampled from an adult in good health. Sample: peripheral blood, taken on day 0 of AZD1222 vaccination. The chain uses TRBV9 and TRBJ1-4, with D possibly matching TRBD1 (5 bases). CDR3 in amino acids: CASTRDGNEKLFF. The CDR3 DNA reads TGTGCCAGCACGAGGGACGGTAATGAAAAACTGTTTTTT.